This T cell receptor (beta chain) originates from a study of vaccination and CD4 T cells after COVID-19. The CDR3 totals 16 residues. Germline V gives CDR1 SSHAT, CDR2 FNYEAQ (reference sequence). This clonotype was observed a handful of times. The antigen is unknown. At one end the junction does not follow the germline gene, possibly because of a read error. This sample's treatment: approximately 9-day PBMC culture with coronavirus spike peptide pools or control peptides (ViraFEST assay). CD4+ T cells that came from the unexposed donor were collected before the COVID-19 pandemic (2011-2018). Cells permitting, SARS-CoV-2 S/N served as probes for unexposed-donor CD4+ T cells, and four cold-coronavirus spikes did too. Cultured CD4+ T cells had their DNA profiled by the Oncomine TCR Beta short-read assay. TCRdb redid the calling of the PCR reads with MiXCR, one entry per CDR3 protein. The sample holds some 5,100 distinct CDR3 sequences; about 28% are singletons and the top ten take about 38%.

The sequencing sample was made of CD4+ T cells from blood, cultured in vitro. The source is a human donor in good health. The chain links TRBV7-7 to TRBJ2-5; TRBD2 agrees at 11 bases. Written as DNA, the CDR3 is TGTGCTAGCAGCTTAGGGCTAGCGGGGGGCCAAGAGACCCAGTACTTC. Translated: CASSLGLAGGQETQYF.